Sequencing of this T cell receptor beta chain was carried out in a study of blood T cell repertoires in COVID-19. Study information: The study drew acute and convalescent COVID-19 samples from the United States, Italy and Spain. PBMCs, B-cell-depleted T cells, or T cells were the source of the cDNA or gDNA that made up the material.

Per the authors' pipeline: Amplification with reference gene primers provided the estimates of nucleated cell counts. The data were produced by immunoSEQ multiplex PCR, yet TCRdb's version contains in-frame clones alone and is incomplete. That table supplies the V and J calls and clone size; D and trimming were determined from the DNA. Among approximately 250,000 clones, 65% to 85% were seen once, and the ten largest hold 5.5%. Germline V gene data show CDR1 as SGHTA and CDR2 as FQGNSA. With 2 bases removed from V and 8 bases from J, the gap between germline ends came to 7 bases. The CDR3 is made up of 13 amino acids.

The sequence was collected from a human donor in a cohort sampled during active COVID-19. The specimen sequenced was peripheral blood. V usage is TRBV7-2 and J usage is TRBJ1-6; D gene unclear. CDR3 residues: CASSLLTDSPLHF. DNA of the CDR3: TGTGCCAGCAGCTTACTTACAGATTCACCCCTCCACTTT.